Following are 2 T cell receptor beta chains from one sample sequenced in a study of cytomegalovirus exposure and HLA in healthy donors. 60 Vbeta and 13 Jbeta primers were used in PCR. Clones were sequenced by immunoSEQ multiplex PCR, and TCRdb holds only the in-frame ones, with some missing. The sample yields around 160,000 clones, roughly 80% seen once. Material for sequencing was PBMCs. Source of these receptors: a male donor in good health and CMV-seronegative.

CDR3: CATQREGPGEQYF. CDR3 nucleotide sequence: TGTGCCACTCAGCGGGAGGGCCCTGGCGAGCAGTACTTC. The V gene is TRBV10-3, the J gene TRBJ2-5; 10 nucleotides line up with TRBD2. The J call could be wrong; TRBJ2-7 is a better fit for the DNA end. The length of the CDR3 is 13 residues. In germline, CDR1 is ENHRY, CDR2 SYGVKD.

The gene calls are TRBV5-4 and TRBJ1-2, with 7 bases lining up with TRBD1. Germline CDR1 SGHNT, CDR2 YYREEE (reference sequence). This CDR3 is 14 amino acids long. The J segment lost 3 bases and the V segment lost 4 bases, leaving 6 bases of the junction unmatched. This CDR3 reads CASSTSTGYYGYTF. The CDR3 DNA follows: TGTGCCAGCAGCACCTCGACAGGGTACTATGGCTACACCTTC.